This T cell receptor beta chain comes out of a study of blood T cell repertoires in COVID-19. Trimming removed 3 bases from V and 15 bases from J; junction bases left unmatched: 15. The germline V gene encodes CDR1 SGHTA and CDR2 FQGNSA. CDR3 size: 15 residues. As originally analysed: Nucleated cell counts were estimated from reference gene primer amplification. Assay used: immunoSEQ multiplex PCR; TCRdb lists only in-frame clones, some missing. V, J and clone size are taken as reported in that table, and D and trimming were inferred from the DNA itself. This sample has 40,000 to 45,000 clones, with about 92% found just once.

V gene TRBV7-2 combines with J gene TRBJ2-1, with TRBD2 matching 9 bases. Sequenced: peripheral blood. This TCR was sampled from a human donor in a cohort sampled during active COVID-19. The CDR3 DNA reads TGTGCCAGCAGCTTCCGGACTAGCGCGGCCCTTCGGGGGTTCTTC. This translates into CASSFRTSAALRGFF. The variable domain in full, completed from reference TRBV7-2 and TRBJ2-1, reads GAGVSQSPSNKVTEKGKDVELRCDPISGHTALYWYRQSLGQGLEFLIYFQGNSAPDKSGLPSDRFSAERTGGSVSTLTIQRTQQEDSAVYLCASSFRTSAALRGFFGPGTRLTVL.